What follows is one T cell receptor beta chain and its context. The sample is drawn from a study of identical twins. From the 5' RACE reads, TCRdb called clonotypes with MiXCR, one entry per CDR3 protein. This table has about 890,000 distinct CDR3 sequences, approximately 13% appearing once. The germline V gene encodes CDR1 MNHEY and CDR2 SVGEGT. V lost 4 bases to trimming and J lost 1 base; unmatched junction nucleotides: 7. The CDR3 extends over 16 amino acids. The same sample was also used in a study of yellow fever vaccine responses in identical twins. As reported in that work: Reportedly, twins showed a vaccine T cell response that looked partly convergent and partly personalized.

The chain carries TRBV6-2 or TRBV6-3 and TRBJ1-1; 9 nucleotides match TRBD1. Sequenced input: PBMCs. This receptor was identified in a woman aged 18-29 years in good health. Here the CDR3 DNA reads TGTGCCAGCAGTTCCTGGACAGGGGTACGGAACACTGAAGCTTTCTTT. This sequence encodes CASSSWTGVRNTEAFF.